Detailed here is one TCR beta chain. Its target is unknown. Germline CDR1 MNHEY, CDR2 SVGAGI. Trimming removed 6 bases from V and 4 bases from J, with 16 bases in between. CDR3 length: 15 residues. It was cDNA, reverse transcribed from extracted RNA, that served as the sequencing template. Method: immunoSEQ multiplex PCR; TCRdb's copy keeps in-frame clones and lacks some. The data contain about 69,000 clones, roughly three fifths of them singletons. The record originates from a study of CD8+ T cells in alopecia areata. General study findings and limits: It was lesional scalp, especially alopecia totalis/universalis, that showed higher clonality than normal scalp.

The material was CD8+ T cells sorted from blood, obtained at week 0. This receptor was identified in a human donor with alopecia areata. The rearrangement uses TRBV6-5 and TRBJ1-3, with D perhaps matching TRBD1 (5 bases). The CDR3 nucleotides are TGTGCCAGCAGATCTGGGACGGGGGACGGAAACACCATATATTTT. The encoded protein is CASRSGTGDGNTIYF.